These 5 T cell receptor beta chains were all obtained from the same sample, sequenced in a study of blood T cell repertoires in COVID-19. The repertoire was sequenced with immunoSEQ multiplex PCR; TCRdb's copy has only in-frame clones and lacks some. The profile shows about 53,000 clones, around nine tenths of them singletons. The sample was peripheral blood. The receptors originated from a man in his fifties or sixties with acute or convalescent COVID-19.

The chain combines TRBV14 with TRBJ2-7; D not certain. Germline V CDR1 and CDR2: SGHDN, FVKESK. The CDR3 has 13 residues. Trimming left V 2 bases short and J 8 bases short, with 13 bases between. CDR3 DNA: TGTGCCAGCAGCCAACGCCCAGTGGTTAAGCAGTACTTC. Translating gives CASSQRPVVKQYF.

This chain links TRBV3-1 (or the pseudogene TRBV3-2) with TRBJ1-2, with no clear D. V was cut by 1 base and J by 8 bases, with 11 bases left in between. Germline V gene data show CDR1 as LGHDT and CDR2 as YNNKEL (reference sequence). The CDR3 has 13 residues. The CDR3 loop is CASSQVFARGYTF. In DNA form, the CDR3 reads TGTGCCAGCAGCCAAGTTTTTGCGCGAGGCTACACCTTC.

The chain is built from TRBV19 and TRBJ2-1, with D possibly matching TRBD2 (6 bases). The germline CDR1 and CDR2 sequences are LNHDA and SQIVND (reference sequence). V was shortened by 3 bases and J by 6 bases, with 15 bases between the two germline ends. The CDR3 has 15 residues. In nucleotides, the CDR3 is TGTGCCAGTAGTATTAGCGGCTCTGTGGGCAATGAGCAGTTCTTC. It yields the protein CASSISGSVGNEQFF.

V and J are TRBV13 and TRBJ1-6, with TRBD1 as a possible D gene (6 bases). This CDR3 comprises 15 residues. V was shortened by 5 bases and J by 7 bases, with 15 bases between the two germline ends. Germline V CDR1 and CDR2: PRHDT, FYEKMQ (reference sequence). The CDR3 region has the DNA TGTGCCAGCAGCCTCGGGACGGGACAAAATTCACCCCTCCACTTT. It codes for CASSLGTGQNSPLHF.

This clone was seen a handful of times. The chain carries TRBV16 and TRBJ1-2; a possible D gene is TRBD1 (5 bases). Trimming left V 0 bases short and J 6 bases short, with 8 bases between. Germline values: CDR1 KGHSY, CDR2 FQNENV. CDR3 size: 13 residues. Here the CDR3 DNA reads TGTGCCAGCAGCCAATCGGGACTGGATGGCTACACCTTC. Its translation: CASSQSGLDGYTF. The entire variable domain, with the rest obtained from reference TRBV16 and TRBJ1-2, is as follows: GEEVAQTPKHLVRGEGQKAKLYCAPIKGHSYVFWYQQVLKNEFKFLISFQNENVFDETGMPKERFSAKCLPNSPCSLEIQATKLEDSAVYFCASSQSGLDGYTFGSGTRLTVV.